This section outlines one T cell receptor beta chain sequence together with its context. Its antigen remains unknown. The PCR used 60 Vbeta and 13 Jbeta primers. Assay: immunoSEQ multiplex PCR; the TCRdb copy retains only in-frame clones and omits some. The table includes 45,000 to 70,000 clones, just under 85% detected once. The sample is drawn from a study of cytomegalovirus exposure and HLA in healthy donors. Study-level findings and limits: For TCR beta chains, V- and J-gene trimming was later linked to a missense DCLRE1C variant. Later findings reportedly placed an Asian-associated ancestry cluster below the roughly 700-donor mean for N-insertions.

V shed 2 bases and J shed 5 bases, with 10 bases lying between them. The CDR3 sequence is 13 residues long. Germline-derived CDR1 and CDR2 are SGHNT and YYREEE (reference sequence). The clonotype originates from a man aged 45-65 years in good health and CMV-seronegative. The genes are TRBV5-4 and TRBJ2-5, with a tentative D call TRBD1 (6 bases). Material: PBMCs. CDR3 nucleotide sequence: TGTGCCAGCAGCTTAAGGGGGATGGAGACCCAGTACTTC. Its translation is CASSLRGMETQYF.